The TCR beta chain described here comes from a study of T-cell reconstitution after alpha-beta-depleted transplantation in children. Unique molecular identifiers were incorporated when the TCRbeta library was constructed. TCRdb independently ran MiXCR on the PCR reads; one entry per CDR3 protein. The top ten hold approximately 2.9% of the sample, which has 190,000 or so distinct CDR3 sequences, approximately 6.8% seen once. This clonotype was seen at least ten times. Germline V gene sequence: CDR1 MNHNS, CDR2 SASEGT. V lost 10 bases and J lost 7; bases outside the gene matches: 15. The CDR3 contains 15 residues.

The chain links TRBV6-1 to TRBJ2-1; 8 bases line up with TRBD2. This TCR was sampled from a human donor who donated a stem cell graft to a child with Wiskott-Aldrich syndrome. Specimen: PBMCs from the stem cell graft donor, collected from the stem cell graft. CDR3: CATATMAGGRNEQFF. CDR3 nucleotides: TGTGCCACCGCGACAATGGCGGGAGGACGTAATGAGCAGTTCTTC.